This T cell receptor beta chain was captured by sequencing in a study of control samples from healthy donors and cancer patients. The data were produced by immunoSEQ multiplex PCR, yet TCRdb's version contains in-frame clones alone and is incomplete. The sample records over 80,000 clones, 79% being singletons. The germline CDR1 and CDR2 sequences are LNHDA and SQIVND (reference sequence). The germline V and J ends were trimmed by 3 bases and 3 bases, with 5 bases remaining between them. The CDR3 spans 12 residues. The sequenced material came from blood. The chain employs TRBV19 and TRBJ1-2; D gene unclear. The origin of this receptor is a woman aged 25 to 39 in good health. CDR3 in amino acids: CASSMADYGYTF. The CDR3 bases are TGTGCCAGTAGTATGGCAGACTATGGCTACACCTTC.